These T cell receptor beta chains were read from a single sample in a study of control samples from healthy donors and cancer patients. Data came from immunoSEQ multiplex PCR; TCRdb stores just in-frame clones and leaves some out. The sample records roughly 150,000 clones, approximately 86% being singletons. The sample consisted of blood. The receptors here all came from a man between 18 and 35 years old in good health. Both conserved end residues are part of each CDR3. The order of the fields is V gene, J gene, clone size, D gene, CDR3 DNA, CDR3 protein. The D gene is left open where the match is weak. For some rows the clone size is stated as once, few or many, or as a class when expanded; others skip it.

TRBV3-1/TRBV3-2	TRBJ2-5	.	TRBD1	TGTGCCAGCAGCCGGACAGGGGGCGAGACCCAGTACTTC	CASSRTGGETQYF
TRBV11-2	TRBJ1-3	.	.	TGTGCCAGCAGCTTAGAAGGACGGAGCTCTGGAAACACCATATATTTT	CASSLEGRSSGNTIYF
TRBV28	TRBJ2-1	.	TRBD1	TGTGCCAGCAGTTTTAGGGGGCTCGGCAATGAGCAGTTCTTC	CASSFRGLGNEQFF
TRBV11-3	TRBJ2-1	once	.	TGTGCCAGCAGCTTAGTTGGGGGTGAGCAGTTCTTC	CASSLVGGEQFF
TRBV28	TRBJ2-1	.	TRBD1	TGTGCCAGCAGCCCTCCGGGACAGGGTAACAGTGAGCAGTTCTTC	CASSPPGQGNSEQFF
TRBV5-4	TRBJ2-3	.	TRBD2	TGTGCCAGCAGCTTGGCGGGACTAGCGGGGACAGATACGCAGTATTTT	CASSLAGLAGTDTQYF
TRBV28	TRBJ2-2	.	.	TGTGCCAGCAGTTTTAAACTGAACACCGGGGAGCTGTTTTTT	CASSFKLNTGELFF
TRBV7-3	TRBJ1-1	.	TRBD1	TGTGCCAGCAGCGCTCAGACAGGGGCCATGAACACTGAAGCTTTCTTT	CASSAQTGAMNTEAFF
TRBV4-3	TRBJ2-3	.	.	TGCGCCAGCAGCCAAGTTACGCACGGGGATACGCAGTATTTT	CASSQVTHGDTQYF
TRBV27	TRBJ2-1	once	.	TGTGCCAGCAGTCAGGGTCCCCTCAATGAGCAGTTCTTC	CASSQGPLNEQFF
TRBV6-5	TRBJ2-5	.	TRBD1	TGTGCCAGCAGTTACGACAGGGCGGAGACCCAGTACTTC	CASSYDRAETQYF
TRBV6-2/TRBV6-3	TRBJ1-6	.	.	TGTGCCAGCAGTTACTCGGGGCCAAATAATTCACCCCTCCACTTT	CASSYSGPNNSPLHF
TRBV7-9	TRBJ2-7	.	TRBD1	TGTGCCAGCAGCTTAACCAACTACAGGGGTTCCTACGAGCAGTACTTC	CASSLTNYRGSYEQYF
TRBV11-3	TRBJ2-7	.	.	TGTGCCAGCAGCTTAGGGACCGACGAGCAGTACTTC	CASSLGTDEQYF
TRBV29-1	TRBJ2-1	few	.	TGCAGCGTTGAAGGGGGCTCCTACAATGAGCAGTTCTTC	CSVEGGSYNEQFF
TRBV18	TRBJ2-3	.	.	TGTGCCAGCTCACCACTTGGGACATCGCAACTGGATACGCAGTATTTT	CASSPLGTSQLDTQYF
TRBV24-1	TRBJ2-5	few	.	TGTGCCACTCAAGACAGGGAGGAAACTAAAGAGACCCAGTACTTC	CATQDREETKETQYF
TRBV11-3	TRBJ2-1	.	TRBD2	TGTGCCAGCAGCTTTTCGGGGGGGCCCTCCTACAATGAGCAGTTCTTC	CASSFSGGPSYNEQFF
TRBV28	TRBJ2-7	.	TRBD2	TGTGCCAGCAGTTTAGGGCCGGGGGGAAACTACGAGCAGTACTTC	CASSLGPGGNYEQYF
TRBV19	TRBJ2-7	.	.	TGTGCCAGTAGTATTAATGCGGCAGGGAACCGTGGGGAGCAGTACTTC	CASSINAAGNRGEQYF
TRBV5-5	TRBJ2-7	many	.	TGTGCCAGCAGTTTGCGGACAGCCTACGAGCAGTACTTC	CASSLRTAYEQYF
TRBV6-2/TRBV6-3	TRBJ2-1	.	.	TGTGCCAGCAGTGACCACCCCGGGGGCGGGGACAATGAGCAGTTCTTC	CASSDHPGGGDNEQFF
TRBV11-2	TRBJ2-7	few	.	TGTGCCAGCAGCCCCTCCGGGGCCTACTACGAGCAGTACTTC	CASSPSGAYYEQYF
TRBV5-1	TRBJ2-1	.	TRBD2	TGCGCCAGCAGTGGAGCGGGGGGACACAATGAGCAGTTCTTC	CASSGAGGHNEQFF
TRBV11-2	TRBJ2-6	.	.	TGTGCCAGCAGCTTACCCTTGGGGGCTGGGGCCAACGTCCTGACTTTC	CASSLPLGAGANVLTF
TRBV7-9	TRBJ1-2	few	.	TGTGCCAGCAGCGTACCAGTCATGGCCCCTAGTGACCTGGATGGCTACACCTTC	CASSVPVMAPSDLDGYTF
TRBV4-1	TRBJ2-5	once	TRBD1	TGCGCCAGCAGCCAATCGACAGGGACGGTGTGGGAGACCCAGTACTTC	CASSQSTGTVWETQYF
TRBV30	TRBJ1-6	.	.	TGTGCCTGGGGCAGGGGTCAATCACCCCTCCACTTT	CAWGRGQSPLHF
TRBV6-2/TRBV6-3	TRBJ2-1	.	.	TGTGCCAGCAGTTACTCGAGGCAGGGTATCTACAATGAGCAGTTCTTC	CASSYSRQGIYNEQFF
TRBV6-2/TRBV6-3	TRBJ1-2	.	.	TGTGCCAGCAGTTACGACTATGGCTACACCTTC	CASSYDYGYTF
TRBV2	TRBJ2-7	.	.	TGTGCCAGCAGTGTGGGCCGCGCAACCTACGAGCAGTACTTC	CASSVGRATYEQYF
TRBV6-2/TRBV6-3	TRBJ2-1	.	.	TGTGCCAGCAGCCCCCCGACGAGATGGTCCTACAATGAGCAGTTCTTC	CASSPPTRWSYNEQFF
TRBV6-5	TRBJ2-5	.	.	TGTGCCAGCAGCAGGGTTGGAGAGACCCAGTACTTC	CASSRVGETQYF
TRBV5-1	TRBJ1-4	once	TRBD1	TGCGCCAGCAGCGTCGGGACAGCCAATGAAAAACTGTTTTTT	CASSVGTANEKLFF
TRBV11-2	TRBJ1-1	.	.	TGTGCCAGCAGCCCCCCCTCAGACAGGAACACTGAAGCTTTCTTT	CASSPPSDRNTEAFF
TRBV27	TRBJ1-6	.	.	TGTGCCAGCAGTCCCCGGAGGGAGTCACCCCTCCACTTT	CASSPRRESPLHF
TRBV29-1	TRBJ2-2	.	.	TGCAGCTCGAGGGAGGTCAGCGGGGAGCTGTTTTTT	CSSREVSGELFF
TRBV7-2	TRBJ2-3	.	.	TGTGCCAGCAGCTTACAGCGGAAAAGCACAGATACGCAGTATTTT	CASSLQRKSTDTQYF
TRBV5-1	TRBJ1-2	.	.	TGCGCCAGCAGCGTAACCGGGCCTCGAGCTGGCTACACCTTC	CASSVTGPRAGYTF
TRBV28	TRBJ1-2	.	TRBD1	TGTGCCAGCAGTTTAATTCGGACAGGGCTGGATGGCTACACCTTC	CASSLIRTGLDGYTF
TRBV3-1/TRBV3-2	TRBJ2-3	.	.	TGTGCCAGCCCCCGCCCGGGACAAGGAAACACAGATACGCAGTATTTT	CASPRPGQGNTDTQYF
TRBV19	TRBJ2-2	.	TRBD1	TGTGCCAGTAGTATCGGACAGGGGAACACCGGGGAGCTGTTTTTT	CASSIGQGNTGELFF
TRBV5-6	TRBJ2-1	.	.	TGTGCCAGCAGCTTGGAGGCCAATGAGCAGTTCTTC	CASSLEANEQFF
TRBV25-1	TRBJ2-3	.	TRBD1	TGTGCCAGCAGTGATCGACAGGGTGGTGGCACAGATACGCAGTATTTT	CASSDRQGGGTDTQYF
TRBV18	TRBJ2-3	once	.	TGTGCCAGCTCACCGCAGGGGGGTTATCGCACAGATACGCAGTATTTT	CASSPQGGYRTDTQYF
TRBV2	TRBJ2-7	.	TRBD2	TGTGCCAGCAGTGAAGTAGCGGGGTCCCGTGACGAGCAGTACTTC	CASSEVAGSRDEQYF
TRBV19	TRBJ1-2	once	.	TGTGCCAGTAGTCTAGAGAGTGGCTACACCTTC	CASSLESGYTF
TRBV5-1	TRBJ2-2	.	.	TGCGCCAGCAGCTTGGTGGCTACCCAAGGGACCGGGGAGCTGTTTTTT	CASSLVATQGTGELFF
TRBV4-3	TRBJ1-2	.	.	TGCGCCAGCAGCCCCCACCGGGACACTAAGGGCTACACCTTC	CASSPHRDTKGYTF
TRBV28	TRBJ2-7	.	.	TGTGCCAGCAGTATTCTATACGAGCAGTACTTC	CASSILYEQYF
TRBV29-1	TRBJ2-5	.	.	TGCAGCGTTCGTGGTTATCAAGACCAAGAGACCCAGTACTTC	CSVRGYQDQETQYF
TRBV25-1	TRBJ2-7	.	.	TGTGCCAGCAGTGAGTTGGGGACCGAGCAGTACTTC	CASSELGTEQYF
TRBV6-2/TRBV6-3	TRBJ2-7	.	.	TGTGCCAGCAGTTCGTACAGGGAGAGCTCCTACGAGCAGTACTTC	CASSSYRESSYEQYF
TRBV7-8	TRBJ2-5	.	TRBD2	TGTGCCAGCAGCTTTGGCGCAGGGAGGGCAGAAGAGACCCAGTACTTC	CASSFGAGRAEETQYF
TRBV15	TRBJ1-1	once	.	TGTGCCACCCAGCCGGATCGGAACACTGAAGCTTTCTTT	CATQPDRNTEAFF
TRBV7-3	TRBJ1-3	.	.	TGTGCCAGCAGCCCAATTAGGGACTCTGGGAGAAACACCATATATTTT	CASSPIRDSGRNTIYF
TRBV24-1	TRBJ2-5	.	.	TGTGCCACCAGTGACAAAAAGGGTACGGGCGTGCCAAAGACCCAGTACTTC	CATSDKKGTGVPKTQYF
TRBV7-9	TRBJ2-1	.	TRBD2	TGTGCCAGCACCGCCGGACTAGCGGGGGACCCCCATGAGCAGTTCTTC	CASTAGLAGDPHEQFF
TRBV4-2	TRBJ1-1	.	.	TGTGCCAGCAGCCAAGATAGGGGGGACACTGAAGCTTTCTTT	CASSQDRGDTEAFF